This T cell receptor (beta chain) stems from a study of shared clonotypes between healthy human individuals. All donors were healthy HIV-negative adults lacking recent acute infections or vaccinations. Sequencing used immunoSEQ multiplex PCR; TCRdb keeps in-frame clones, though not all of them. The sample consists of around 700,000 clones, approximately 75% of them appearing once. The clonotype comes from a woman in her 30s in good health. The sequencing input was memory CD4+ T cells sorted from blood. Subset indicated: CD45RA-negative fraction.

CDR3 nucleotides: TGTGCCATCCGGGACACATTATACTACGAGCAGTACTTC. This gives the protein CAIRDTLYYEQYF. J is TRBJ2-7 and V is TRBV10-3, with D possibly matching TRBD1 (6 bases). Trimming took off 8 bases at V and 3 bases at J, with 14 bases between the two ends. CDR3 length equals 13 residues. Germline loops: CDR1 ENHRY, CDR2 SYGVKD.